Given below is one TCR beta chain in context. No antigen is known for it. The PCR made use of 60 Vbeta and 13 Jbeta primers. The repertoire was sequenced with immunoSEQ multiplex PCR; TCRdb's copy has only in-frame clones and lacks some. The repertoire holds roughly 100,000 clones, with roughly 70% as singletons. This sample stems from a study of cytomegalovirus exposure and HLA in healthy donors. Study-wide results and limits: HLA alleles showed associations with around 15,000 TCR beta sequences in a later analysis, at a 0.05 false discovery rate.

Deletions cut 2 bases from V and 6 bases from J, with 13 bases between. CDR3 length equals 14 residues. Germline values: CDR1 MGHRA, CDR2 YSYEKL. The TCR sequence derives from a man aged 40-55 years in good health and CMV-seronegative. V is TRBV4-1 and J is TRBJ1-1; D not resolved. Sequencing was done on a sample of PBMCs. The CDR3 sequence: CASSQLVGKAEAFF. CDR3 in DNA: TGCGCCAGCAGCCAACTAGTCGGGAAGGCTGAAGCTTTCTTT.